This T cell receptor beta chain comes out of a study of CD8 T cells in Susac syndrome. Only one count was recorded for this clonotype. CD8+ and CD4+ T cells taken from blood had their TCR beta sequenced. Germline CDR1 and CDR2: SGHRS and YFSETQ. This CDR3 is built from 13 residues. V gave up 4 bases and J gave up 2 bases, with 8 bases separating them. Reverse transcription of roughly 0.5 to 1 ug RNA was carried out with random hexamers. TCRdb re-called the immunoSEQ multiplex PCR reads with MiXCR, one entry per CDR3 protein. Of 150,000 to 200,000 distinct CDR3 sequences in the sample, roughly 92% were seen once.

The sample comprised CD4+ T cells from PBMCs. The TCR was taken from a human donor in good health. This rearrangement joins TRBV5-1 to TRBJ2-3; a possible D gene is TRBD2 (5 bases). The DNA for the CDR3 is TGCGCCAGCAGCAGGCGGGTCACAGATACGCAGTATTTT. It encodes CASSRRVTDTQYF.